This is a list of T cell receptor beta chains from one sample in a study of a mutant IDH1 vaccine in newly diagnosed glioma. Data came from immunoSEQ multiplex PCR; TCRdb stores just in-frame clones and leaves some out. The table includes 40,000 to 50,000 clones, approximately 83% detected once. Their recognized antigens are unknown. Here the sequenced sample was PBMCs, taken from a glioma patient whose treatment included an IDH1 peptide vaccine. These receptors all stem from a man in his forties with glioma. The CDR3 runs from the conserved cysteine through the conserved F or W. The D gene is left open where the match is weak. Expanded clones get a size class; other rows say once, few or many, or leave the size out.

J gene,V gene,D gene,clone size,CDR3 protein,CDR3 DNA
TRBJ1-1,TRBV9,TRBD1,NA,CASSPRGGLNTEAFF,TGTGCCAGCAGCCCGAGAGGGGGCTTAAACACTGAAGCTTTCTTT
TRBJ1-5,TRBV28,NA,NA,CASSLSYSNQPQHF,TGTGCCAGCAGTTTATCCTATTCCAATCAGCCCCAGCATTTT
TRBJ1-1,TRBV11-2,TRBD1,NA,CASSFAGTGEAFF,TGTGCCAGCAGCTTCGCCGGGACAGGTGAAGCTTTCTTT
TRBJ2-1,TRBV6-1,TRBD2,NA,CASRRTSANEQFF,TGTGCCAGCCGAAGGACTAGCGCGAATGAGCAGTTCTTC
TRBJ2-1,TRBV4-3,NA,NA,CASSQESLARSYNEQFF,TGCGCCAGCAGCCAAGAGTCCCTCGCCCGGTCCTACAATGAGCAGTTCTTC
TRBJ2-1,TRBV7-9,NA,NA,CASRPGAYDNEQFF,TGTGCCAGCAGACCGGGTGCTTATGACAATGAGCAGTTCTTC
TRBJ1-3,TRBV7-9,NA,once,CASSPDGGGNTIYF,TGTGCCAGCAGCCCCGACGGGGGTGGAAACACCATATATTTT
TRBJ2-5,TRBV9,NA,NA,CASSAPLRETQYF,TGTGCCAGCAGCGCCCCCCTCCGGGAGACCCAGTACTTC
TRBJ2-2,TRBV6-8,TRBD2,NA,CASSRPGLAGGPRTGELFF,TGTGCCAGCAGTCGGCCGGGACTAGCGGGAGGGCCGAGAACCGGGGAGCTGTTTTTT
TRBJ2-5,TRBV5-1,TRBD2,once,CASSLGRLAGFGETQYF,TGCGCCAGCAGCTTGGGGAGACTAGCGGGATTTGGAGAGACCCAGTACTTC
TRBJ2-3,TRBV5-1,TRBD2,once,CASSLGLAGDGGDTQYF,TGCGCCAGCAGCTTGGGACTAGCGGGAGATGGTGGAGATACGCAGTATTTT
TRBJ1-1,TRBV28,NA,NA,CASSLPSYFVRMNTEAFF,TGTGCCAGCAGTTTACCCTCGTACTTCGTACGAATGAACACTGAAGCTTTCTTT
TRBJ2-2,TRBV4-1,TRBD1,NA,CASSQALYGTGSSTGELFF,TGCGCCAGCAGCCAAGCTCTATACGGGACAGGGTCTTCAACCGGGGAGCTGTTTTTT
TRBJ1-5,TRBV5-1,NA,few,CASSSGPQDQPQHF,TGCGCCAGCAGCTCCGGCCCACAAGATCAGCCCCAGCATTTT
TRBJ2-7,TRBV5-1,TRBD2,NA,CASLPGGTGGYEQYF,TGCGCCAGCCTACCTGGAGGGACGGGAGGCTACGAGCAGTACTTC
TRBJ2-1,TRBV19,TRBD1,NA,CASSIDPDRGLYNEQFF,TGTGCCAGTAGTATAGATCCCGACAGGGGGCTGTACAATGAGCAGTTCTTC
TRBJ1-6,TRBV2,NA,NA,CASSEKLVKSPLHF,TGTGCCAGCAGTGAAAAGCTAGTTAAATCACCCCTCCACTTT
TRBJ1-2,TRBV6-6,TRBD1,NA,CASSYSTGDYGYTF,TGTGCCAGCAGTTACTCGACAGGGGACTATGGCTACACCTTC
TRBJ2-7,TRBV25-1,TRBD1,NA,CASSDRDRVFYEQYF,TGTGCCAGCAGTGACCGGGACAGGGTATTCTACGAGCAGTACTTC
TRBJ2-7,TRBV6-1,TRBD2,NA,CASSEWSGSYEQYF,TGTGCCAGCAGTGAATGGAGCGGGAGTTACGAGCAGTACTTC
TRBJ1-1,TRBV15,NA,NA,CATSRGVVTEAFF,TGTGCCACCAGCCGAGGGGTTGTCACTGAAGCTTTCTTT
TRBJ1-4,TRBV9,NA,NA,CASSVTATNEKLFF,TGTGCCAGCAGCGTAACCGCAACTAATGAAAAACTGTTTTTT
TRBJ2-7,TRBV5-1,TRBD2,NA,CASSSSGGRGHEQYF,TGCGCCAGCAGCTCCTCGGGCGGGAGAGGGCACGAGCAGTACTTC
TRBJ2-4,TRBV6-5,NA,NA,CASSRIGQGKNIQYF,TGTGCCAGCAGCCGAATTGGGCAGGGGAAAAACATTCAGTACTTC